This T cell receptor (beta chain) was retrieved from a study of blood T cells in healthy people across ages. As for this clonotype: Its specificity is not known.

For the second PCR, which ran for about 6 to 11 cycles, a sample-barcoded 5' primer and a J-beta primer mix were used. Each CDR3 protein gets one entry after TCRdb re-called the 5' RACE reads with MiXCR. The sample has about 720,000 distinct CDR3 sequences; 20% to 25% are singletons. Study observations and caveats: TCR beta diversity, measured per million T cells, fell in a roughly linear way with age. Any changes in expanded clonotypes were possibly confounded, as donor CMV status remained unknown.

V shed 2 bases and J shed 6 bases, with 10 bases lying between them. The CDR3 loop spans 13 amino acids. CDR1 and CDR2 (germline): SGHDN, FVKESK. The same data also went into a second study, on T cells of mothers and their children. That work adds: The M1S primer of the second PCR added sample barcodes and 2-4 random nucleotides.

The source material was blood. The source of this sequence is a boy aged 5-17 years in good health. The chain uses TRBV14 and TRBJ2-5; no definite D call. The CDR3 loop is CASSQSLAQTQYF. The CDR3 nucleotides read TGTGCCAGCAGCCAAAGCCTCGCCCAGACCCAGTACTTC.